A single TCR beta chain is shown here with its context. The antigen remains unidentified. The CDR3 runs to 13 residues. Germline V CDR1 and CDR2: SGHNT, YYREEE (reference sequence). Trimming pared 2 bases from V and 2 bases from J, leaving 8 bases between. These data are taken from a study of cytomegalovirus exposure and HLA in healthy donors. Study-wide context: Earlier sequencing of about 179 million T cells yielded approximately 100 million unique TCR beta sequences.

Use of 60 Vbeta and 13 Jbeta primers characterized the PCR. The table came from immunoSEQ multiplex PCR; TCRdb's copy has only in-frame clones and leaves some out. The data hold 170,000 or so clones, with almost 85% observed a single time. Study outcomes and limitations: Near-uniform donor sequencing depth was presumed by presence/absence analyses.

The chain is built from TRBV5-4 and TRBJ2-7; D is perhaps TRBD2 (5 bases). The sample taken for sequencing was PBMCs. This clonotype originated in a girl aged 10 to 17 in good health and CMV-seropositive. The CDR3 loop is CASSFRGAYEQYF. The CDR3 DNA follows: TGTGCCAGCAGCTTTCGGGGTGCCTACGAGCAGTACTTC.